What follows are 4 T cell receptor beta chains derived from one specimen sequenced in a study of regulatory T cells in long-lasting Graves disease. Stated time point: newly diagnosed GD, antithyroid drugs for less than 3 months. Following extraction of RNA from PBMCs, that RNA was used to make the TCR library. In building TCR beta libraries, iRepertoire HTBI primers were used together with Arm-PCR of CDR3 regions. TCRdb re-analysed the multiplex PCR reads in MiXCR, keeping a single row per CDR3 protein. The profile shows a few hundred thousand distinct CDR3 sequences, over 15% of them singletons. These same records also appear under a second study, on T cells in Graves' hyperthyroidism and ophthalmopathy.

The sequencing here drew on peripheral blood mononuclear cells (PBMCs), taken at new diagnosis, from a patient treated with antithyroid drugs. Receptors originate from a man in his forties with Graves disease.

This clonotype was counted many times. This CDR3 reads CASRLAGGDEQFF. The DNA of the CDR3 is TGTGCCAGCAGACTAGCGGGGGGGGATGAGCAGTTCTTC. V and J are TRBV11-2 and TRBJ2-1; 13 bases agree with TRBD2. The CDR3 spans 13 residues. With 6 bases clipped from V and 8 bases from J, the junction kept 1 base outside the gene matches. The germline V gene has CDR1 SGHAT and CDR2 FQNNGV.

This clonotype was found many times. The rearrangement links TRBV7-2 to TRBJ2-3; 15 bases agree with TRBD2. The ends lost 1 base at V and 4 bases at J; junction bases unmatched: 6. CDR1 and CDR2 (germline): SGHTA, FQGNSA. This CDR3 is built from 18 residues. CDR3 residues: CASSLGRTSGGAADTQYF. In nucleotides, the CDR3 is TGTGCCAGCAGCTTAGGAAGGACTAGCGGGGGGGCAGCAGATACGCAGTATTTT.

This clonotype was recorded at least ten times. The genes are TRBV5-1 and TRBJ2-1; D may be TRBD2 (5 bases). V gave up 5 bases and J gave up 0 bases, with 9 bases separating them. The CDR3 runs to 14 residues. Germline V gene sequence: CDR1 SGHRS, CDR2 YFSETQ. CDR3 bases: TGCGCCAGCAGGAGGGTAAGCTCCTACAATGAGCAGTTCTTC. Translating it yields CASRRVSSYNEQFF.

This clonotype came up many times. Mismatch with germline at one junction end may stem from a read error. CDR3 nucleotide sequence: TGTGCCAGCTCACCACCATTCCAGGGCCCCACAAATACGCAGTATTTT. This gives the protein CASSPPFQGPTNTQYF. The chain carries TRBV18 and TRBJ2-3; perhaps TRBD1 as D (5 bases). CDR3 length: 16 residues. Per germline, CDR1 KGHSH and CDR2 LQKENI. Filled out from reference TRBV18 and TRBJ2-3, the complete variable domain reads NAGVMQNPRHLVRRRGQEARLRCSPMKGHSHVYWYRQLPEEGLKFMVYLQKENIIDESGMPKERFSAEFPKEGPSILRIQQVVRGDSAAYFCASSPPFQGPTNTQYFGPGTRLTVL.